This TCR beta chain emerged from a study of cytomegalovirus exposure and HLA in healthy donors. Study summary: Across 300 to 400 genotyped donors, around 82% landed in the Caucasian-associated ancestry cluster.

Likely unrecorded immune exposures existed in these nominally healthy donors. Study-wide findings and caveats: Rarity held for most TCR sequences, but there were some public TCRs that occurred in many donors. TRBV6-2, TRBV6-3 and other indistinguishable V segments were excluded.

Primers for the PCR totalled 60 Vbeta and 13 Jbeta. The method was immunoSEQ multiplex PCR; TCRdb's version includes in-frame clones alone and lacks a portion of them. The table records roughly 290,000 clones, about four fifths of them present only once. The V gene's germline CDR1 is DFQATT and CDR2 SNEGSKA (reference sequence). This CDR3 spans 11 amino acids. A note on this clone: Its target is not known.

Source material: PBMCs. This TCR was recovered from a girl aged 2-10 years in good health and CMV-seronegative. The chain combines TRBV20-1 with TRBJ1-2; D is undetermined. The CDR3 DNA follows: TGCAGCTCGAGGGAATCCTATGGCTACACCTTC. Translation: CSSRESYGYTF.